Here is one TCR beta chain with its context. This specimen comes from a study of blood T cell repertoires in COVID-19. Study at large: The study drew acute and convalescent COVID-19 samples from the United States, Italy and Spain. From T cells, B-cell-depleted T cells, or PBMCs came the material, which was cDNA or gDNA.

Per the original methods: Estimated nucleated cell counts came from reference gene primer amplification. TCRdb's copy holds only in-frame clones and misses some; the assay was immunoSEQ multiplex PCR. The DNA gave D and trimming, while V, J and clone size come from that table. Of 35,000 to 45,000 clones listed, approximately 80% are singletons. This CDR3 region has 15 residues. Germline assignment: CDR1 SEHNR and CDR2 FQNEAQ (reference sequence). With 7 bases removed from V and 8 bases from J, the gap between germline ends came to 20 bases. The chain is built from TRBV7-9 and TRBJ1-4; D is ambiguous. The sequence derives from a human donor in a cohort sampled during active COVID-19. Source material: peripheral blood. Here the CDR3 DNA reads TGTGCCAGCACCCTAGCCGGACGGCTCCCGGAAAAACTGTTTTTT. Residues: CASTLAGRLPEKLFF.